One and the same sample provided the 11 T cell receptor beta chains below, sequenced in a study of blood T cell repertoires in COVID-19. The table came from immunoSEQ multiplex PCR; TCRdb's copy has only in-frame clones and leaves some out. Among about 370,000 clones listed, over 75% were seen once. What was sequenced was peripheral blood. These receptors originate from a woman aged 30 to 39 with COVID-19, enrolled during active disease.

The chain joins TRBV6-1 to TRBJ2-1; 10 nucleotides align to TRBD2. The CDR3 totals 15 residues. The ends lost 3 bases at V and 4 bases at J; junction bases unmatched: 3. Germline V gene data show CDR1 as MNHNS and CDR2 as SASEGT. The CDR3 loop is CASSETSGPYNEQFF. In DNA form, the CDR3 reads TGTGCCAGCAGTGAGACTAGCGGGCCTTACAATGAGCAGTTCTTC.

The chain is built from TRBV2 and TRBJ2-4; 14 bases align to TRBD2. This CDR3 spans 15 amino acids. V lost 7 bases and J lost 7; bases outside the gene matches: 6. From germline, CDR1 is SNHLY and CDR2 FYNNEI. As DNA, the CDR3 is TGTGCCAGCAACAGACTAGCGGGAGGGGCGAACATTCAGTACTTC. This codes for CASNRLAGGANIQYF.

The CDR3 nucleotides are TGTGCCAGTAGTATAGGGCCACTAGCGGTTAGCACAGATACGCAGTATTTT. Translation gives CASSIGPLAVSTDTQYF. The chain uses TRBV19 and TRBJ2-3; 8 bases are shared with TRBD2. The CDR3 is made up of 17 amino acids. V was pared by 1 base and J by 0 bases, with 6 bases of the junction left unmatched. Per germline, CDR1 LNHDA and CDR2 SQIVND (reference sequence).

CDR3 sequence reads: CASSIPGQTTQYF. The CDR3 DNA follows: TGTGCCAGTAGTATACCCGGACAAACTACGCAGTATTTT. The genes are TRBV19 and TRBJ2-3; D is possibly TRBD1 (5 bases). The CDR3 length is 13 residues. Trimming removed 2 bases at V and 8 bases at J, with 11 bases between. Germline V gene sequence: CDR1 LNHDA, CDR2 SQIVND (reference sequence).

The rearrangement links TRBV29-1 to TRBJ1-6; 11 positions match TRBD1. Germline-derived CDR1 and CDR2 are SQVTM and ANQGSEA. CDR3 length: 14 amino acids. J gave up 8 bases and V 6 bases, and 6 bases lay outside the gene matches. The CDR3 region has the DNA TGCAGCGTGAGGACAGGGGGCGCCTATTCACCCCTCCACTTT. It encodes CSVRTGGAYSPLHF. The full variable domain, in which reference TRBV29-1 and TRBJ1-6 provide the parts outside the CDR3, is SAVISQKPSRDICQRGTSLTIQCQVDSQVTMMFWYRQQPGQSLTLIATANQGSEATYESGFVIDKFPISRPNLTFSTLTVSNMSPEDSSIYLCSVRTGGAYSPLHFGNGTRLTVT.

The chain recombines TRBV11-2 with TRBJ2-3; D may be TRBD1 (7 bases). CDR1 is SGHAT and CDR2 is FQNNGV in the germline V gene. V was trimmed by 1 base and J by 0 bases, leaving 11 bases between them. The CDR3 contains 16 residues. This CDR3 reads CASSLAGGISTDTQYF. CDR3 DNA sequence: TGTGCCAGCAGCTTAGCAGGGGGGATTAGCACAGATACGCAGTATTTT.

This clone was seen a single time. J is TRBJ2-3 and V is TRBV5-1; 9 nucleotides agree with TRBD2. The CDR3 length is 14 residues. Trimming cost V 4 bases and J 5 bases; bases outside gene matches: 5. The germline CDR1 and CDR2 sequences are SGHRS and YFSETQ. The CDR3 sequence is CASSAWTSVDTQYF. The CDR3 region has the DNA TGCGCCAGCAGCGCATGGACTAGCGTAGATACGCAGTATTTT.

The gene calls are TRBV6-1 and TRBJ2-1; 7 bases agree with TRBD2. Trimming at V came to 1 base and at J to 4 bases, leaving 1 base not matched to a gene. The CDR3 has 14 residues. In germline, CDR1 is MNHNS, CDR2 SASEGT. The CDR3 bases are TGTGCCAGCAGTGAAGAGGGACTATACAATGAGCAGTTCTTC. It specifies CASSEEGLYNEQFF.

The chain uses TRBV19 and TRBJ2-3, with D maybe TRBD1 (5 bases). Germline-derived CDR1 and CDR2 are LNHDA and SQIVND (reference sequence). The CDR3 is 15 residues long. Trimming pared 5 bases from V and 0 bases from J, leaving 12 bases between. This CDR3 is CASSPSGISTDTQYF. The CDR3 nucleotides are TGTGCCAGTAGTCCCTCAGGGATTAGCACAGATACGCAGTATTTT.

CDR3 DNA: TGTGCCAGCAGTAAGTCCGGGACAGGGGACTACGAGCAGTACTTC. Protein: CASSKSGTGDYEQYF. The V and J genes are TRBV6-5 and TRBJ2-7; the match to TRBD1 covers 10 bases. Trimming took 5 bases from V and 3 from J; bases not matched to a gene: 7. Germline lookup yields CDR1 MNHEY and CDR2 SVGAGI. The CDR3 covers 15 residues.

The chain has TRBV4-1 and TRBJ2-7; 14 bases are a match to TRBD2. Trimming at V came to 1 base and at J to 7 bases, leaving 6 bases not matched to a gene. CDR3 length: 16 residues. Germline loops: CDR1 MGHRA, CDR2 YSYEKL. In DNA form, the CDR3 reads TGCGCCAGCAGCCAAGGGGGGGGACTAGCGGGAGAAGAGCAGTACTTC. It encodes CASSQGGGLAGEEQYF.